Presented here are 6 T cell receptor beta chains from one specimen sequenced in a study of cytomegalovirus exposure and HLA in healthy donors. In the PCR, 60 Vbeta and 13 Jbeta primers were used. The assay was immunoSEQ multiplex PCR, and TCRdb's table has in-frame clones only and misses some. The sample has roughly 65,000 clones. Material for sequencing was PBMCs. The receptors originated from a boy under 18 in good health and CMV-seronegative.

The chain combines TRBV19 with TRBJ2-7; D is perhaps TRBD2 (6 bases). V lost 0 bases to trimming and J lost 3 bases, with 15 bases between them. The CDR3 extends over 16 amino acids. Germline V lookup: CDR1 LNHDA, CDR2 SQIVND (reference sequence). The CDR3 nucleotides read TGTGCCAGTAGTATAGAATCGGGAGCGGTGGTCTACGAGCAGTACTTC. Its translation: CASSIESGAVVYEQYF.

The J gene is TRBJ2-3, the V gene TRBV6-5; the match to TRBD2 covers 13 bases. V shed 6 bases and J 1 base; nucleotides not matched to a gene: 1. CDR3 length: 15 amino acids. Germline values: CDR1 MNHEY, CDR2 SVGAGI. The CDR3 nucleotides read TGTGCCAGCAGCGGACTAGCGGGAGGCACAGATACGCAGTATTTT. Protein product: CASSGLAGGTDTQYF.

The rearrangement links TRBV6-1 to TRBJ2-3; 10 bases are a match to TRBD1. J was trimmed by 7 bases and V by 2 bases; bases with no gene match: 6. Germline CDR1 and CDR2: MNHNS and SASEGT. The CDR3 totals 15 residues. The CDR3 bases are TGTGCCAGCAGTGAAAGGGACAGGGGCGTGAATACGCAGTATTTT. It codes for CASSERDRGVNTQYF.

The gene calls are TRBV30 and TRBJ1-3; D unresolved. This CDR3 is 8 amino acids long. Germline CDR1 GTSNPN, CDR2 SVGIG (reference sequence). The CDR3 spells CVANTIYF. CDR3 in DNA: TGTGTTGCGAACACCATATATTTT.

The V call is TRBV15, the J call TRBJ1-2; the D gene is possibly TRBD1 (6 bases). Trimming removed 0 bases at V and 6 bases at J, with 11 bases between. This CDR3 spans 14 amino acids. Germline-derived CDR1 and CDR2 are LNHNV and YYDKDF (reference sequence). Here the CDR3 reads CATSRDQGTNGYTF. The DNA for the CDR3 is TGTGCCACCAGCAGAGATCAGGGGACAAATGGCTACACCTTC.

This chain connects TRBV6-1 to TRBJ2-3; D is perhaps TRBD1 (7 bases). The V and J ends lost 11 bases and 3 bases respectively, with 15 bases between them. The CDR3 spans 13 residues. The germline CDR1 and CDR2 sequences are MNHNS and SASEGT. CDR3 sequence: CALEGAPTDTQYF. The DNA for the CDR3 is TGTGCCCTGGAGGGGGCGCCGACAGATACGCAGTATTTT.